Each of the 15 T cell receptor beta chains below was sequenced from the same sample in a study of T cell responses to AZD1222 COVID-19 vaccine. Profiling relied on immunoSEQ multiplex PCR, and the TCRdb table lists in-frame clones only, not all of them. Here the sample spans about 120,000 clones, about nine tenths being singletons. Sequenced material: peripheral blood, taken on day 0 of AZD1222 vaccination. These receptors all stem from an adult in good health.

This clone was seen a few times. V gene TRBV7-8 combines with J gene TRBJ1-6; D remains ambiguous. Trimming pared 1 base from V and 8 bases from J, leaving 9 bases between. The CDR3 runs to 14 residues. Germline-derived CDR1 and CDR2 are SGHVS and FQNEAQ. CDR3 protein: CASSLDGLYSPLHF. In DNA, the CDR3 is TGTGCCAGCAGCTTAGACGGACTCTATTCACCCCTCCACTTT.

The CDR3 is CASARGTNYGYTF. The CDR3 DNA sequence: TGTGCCAGCGCCCGGGGGACTAACTATGGCTACACCTTC. The chain uses TRBV28 and TRBJ1-2; D is possibly TRBD1 (5 bases). CDR1 is MDHEN and CDR2 is SYDVKM in the germline V gene. This CDR3 contains 13 residues. The germline V and J ends were trimmed by 8 bases and 0 bases, with 10 bases remaining between them.

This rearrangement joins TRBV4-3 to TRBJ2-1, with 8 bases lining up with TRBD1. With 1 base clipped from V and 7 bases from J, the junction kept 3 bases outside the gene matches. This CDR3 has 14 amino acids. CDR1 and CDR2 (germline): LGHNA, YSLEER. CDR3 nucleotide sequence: TGCGCCAGCAGCCAAGTCCAGGGGGCTAATGAGCAGTTCTTC. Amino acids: CASSQVQGANEQFF.

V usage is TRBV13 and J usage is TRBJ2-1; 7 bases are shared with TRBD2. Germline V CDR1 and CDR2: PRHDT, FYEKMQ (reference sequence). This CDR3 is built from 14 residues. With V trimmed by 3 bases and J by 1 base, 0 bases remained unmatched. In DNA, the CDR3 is TGTGCCAGCAGCTTGGGGGGGTCCTACAATGAGCAGTTCTTC. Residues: CASSLGGSYNEQFF.

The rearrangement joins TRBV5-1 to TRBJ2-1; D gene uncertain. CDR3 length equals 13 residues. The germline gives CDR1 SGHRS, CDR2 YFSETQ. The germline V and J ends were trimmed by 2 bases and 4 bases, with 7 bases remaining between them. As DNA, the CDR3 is TGCGCCAGCAGCTTAAACCTTTACAATGAGCAGTTCTTC. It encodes CASSLNLYNEQFF.

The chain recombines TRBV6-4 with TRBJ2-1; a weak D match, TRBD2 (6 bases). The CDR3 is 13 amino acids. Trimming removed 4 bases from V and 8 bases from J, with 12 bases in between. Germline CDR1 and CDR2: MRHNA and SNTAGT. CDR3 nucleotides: TGTGCCAGCAGTGGGTTCTGGGGGGATGAGCAGTTCTTC. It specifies CASSGFWGDEQFF.

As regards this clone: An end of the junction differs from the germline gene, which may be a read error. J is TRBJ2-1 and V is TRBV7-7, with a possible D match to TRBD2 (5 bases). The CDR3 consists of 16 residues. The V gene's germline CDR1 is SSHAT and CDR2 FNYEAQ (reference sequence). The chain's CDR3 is CASSLEVGSSYNEQFF. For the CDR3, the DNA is TGTGCTAGCAGCTTAGAGGTAGGGAGCTCCTACAATGAGCAGTTCTTC.

DNA for the CDR3: TGTGCCAGTAGTATCGCCCAGCGAACCACTGAAGCTTTCTTT. This codes for CASSIAQRTTEAFF. This sequence joins TRBV19 and TRBJ1-1; D is unclear. The length of the CDR3 is 14 residues. The V and J ends lost 3 bases and 4 bases respectively, with 12 bases between them. CDR1 and CDR2 from the germline V gene are LNHDA and SQIVND (reference sequence).

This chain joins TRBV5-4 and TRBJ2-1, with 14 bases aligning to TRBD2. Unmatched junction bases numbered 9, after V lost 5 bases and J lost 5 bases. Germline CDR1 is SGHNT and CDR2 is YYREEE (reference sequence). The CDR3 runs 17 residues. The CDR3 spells CASSPPGLAGANNEQFF. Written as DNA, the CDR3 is TGTGCCAGCAGTCCTCCGGGACTAGCGGGGGCGAACAATGAGCAGTTCTTC.

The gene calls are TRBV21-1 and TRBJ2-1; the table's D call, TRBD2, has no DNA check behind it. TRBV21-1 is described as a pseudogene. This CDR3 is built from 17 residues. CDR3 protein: CASSKRSSGGTYNEQFF. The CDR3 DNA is TGTGCCAGCAGCAAAAGGTCTAGCGGAGGTACCTACAATGAGCAGTTCTTC.

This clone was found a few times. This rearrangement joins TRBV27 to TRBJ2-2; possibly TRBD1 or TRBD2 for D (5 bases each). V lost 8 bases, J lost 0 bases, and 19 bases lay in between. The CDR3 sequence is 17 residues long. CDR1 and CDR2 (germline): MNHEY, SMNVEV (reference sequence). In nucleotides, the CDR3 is TGTGCCAGCCGCCCCCGGGCCCGGGGCCCGAACACCGGGGAGCTGTTTTTT. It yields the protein CASRPRARGPNTGELFF.

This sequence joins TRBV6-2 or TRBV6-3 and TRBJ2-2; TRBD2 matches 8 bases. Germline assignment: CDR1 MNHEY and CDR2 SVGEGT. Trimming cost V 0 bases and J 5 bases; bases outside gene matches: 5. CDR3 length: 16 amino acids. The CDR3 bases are TGTGCCAGCAGTTACTCCGGGAGGGCCGGGACCGGGGAGCTGTTTTTT. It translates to CASSYSGRAGTGELFF.

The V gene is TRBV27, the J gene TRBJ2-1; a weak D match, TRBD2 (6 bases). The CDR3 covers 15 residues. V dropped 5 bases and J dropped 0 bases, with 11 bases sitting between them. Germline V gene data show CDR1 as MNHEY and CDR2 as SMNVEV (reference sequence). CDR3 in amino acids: CASSTEAGSYNEQFF. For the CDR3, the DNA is TGTGCCAGCAGTACAGAAGCGGGCTCCTACAATGAGCAGTTCTTC.

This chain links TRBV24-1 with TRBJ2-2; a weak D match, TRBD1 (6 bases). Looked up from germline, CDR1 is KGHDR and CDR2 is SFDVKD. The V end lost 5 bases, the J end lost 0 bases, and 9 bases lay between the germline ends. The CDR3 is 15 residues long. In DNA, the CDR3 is TGTGCCACCAGTGCCAGGGGATCGAACACCGGGGAGCTGTTTTTT. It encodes CATSARGSNTGELFF.

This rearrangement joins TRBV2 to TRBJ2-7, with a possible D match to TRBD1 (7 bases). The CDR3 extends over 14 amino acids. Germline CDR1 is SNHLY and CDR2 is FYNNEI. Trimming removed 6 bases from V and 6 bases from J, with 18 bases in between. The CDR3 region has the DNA TGTGCCAGCAGGCGGGACAGCCCTCATGGCGAGCAGTACTTC. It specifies CASRRDSPHGEQYF.